This T cell receptor (beta chain) is drawn from a study of blood T cell repertoires in COVID-19 (dated by TCRdb to 2020 to 2021). As for the study more broadly: Samples from collaborators originated in the United States, Italy and Spain and spanned both the acute and convalescent phases of COVID-19. Samples were obtained from the ongoing ImmuneRACE study (first 160 participants) and from roughly 1,300 subjects provided by 6 global collaborators. Where available, HLA class I and class II types were taken from metadata supplied by the sample provider and were not determined by assay-based typing. The dataset comprised deeply sampled blood TCRbeta repertoires from subjects exposed to, actively infected with, or recovered from COVID-19. The prospective study material was composed of cDNA or gDNA derived from T cells, B-cell-depleted T cells, or PBMCs. The repertoires were made available in a free public database intended to serve as a resource for research on the immune response to SARS-CoV-2. A de-identified subject ID, COVID-19 status, age in years and sex were almost always included in the sample metadata.

Relative to germline, V is missing 6 bases and J is missing 7 bases, with 13 bases of the junction outside any gene match. Including the terminal cysteine and phenylalanine, the CDR3 comprises 16 residues. Just the 48-base CDR3 DNA is kept, in frame starting at base 1. Looking up the germline V gene yields CDR1 KGHSH and CDR2 LQKENI. Of note for this clone: Its antigen remains unidentified. No per-base quality is available; no much larger clone lies one base away.

TCRbeta CDR3 regions were amplified from genomic DNA using the immunoSEQ Assay, a bias-controlled multiplex PCR. Concerning the study's data processing: The number of nucleated cells in each sample was estimated by amplification of reference gene primers within the assay. Sequence reads were collapsed and filtered to measure the absolute abundance of every unique TCRbeta CDR3 rearrangement. For each sample, productive Simpson clonality was calculated as the square root of Simpson's diversity index over productive rearrangements. TCRdb obtained this table from immuneACCESS and retained in-frame rearrangements with V and J assigned. These tables miss some clones; where compared with another copy, unresolved V genes account for less than half of the shortfall, and the remainder is unexplained. V, J and clone size are those of that table, while D and trimming were read from the DNA. This sample has roughly 370,000 clones in its table, and around nine tenths of those were observed once. 10% of the sample lies in the top ten.

Participants in the prospective study were aged roughly 18 to 100 years, lived in 20 to 25 United States geographic areas, and enrolled through a virtual design. To assign participants to cohorts, the prospective study relied on clinical history that participants themselves reported in a screening survey and a study questionnaire. ImmuneRACE Cohort 3 recovered participants were defined by two consecutive negative NP/OP PCR tests, healthcare professional clearance, or symptom resolution. Each participant in the prospective study had whole blood, serum and a nasopharyngeal or oropharyngeal swab collected by mobile phlebotomists. Participants in the prospective study had the option to provide additional blood draws and questionnaires over an approximately 2-month period. Before DNA extraction, prospective study blood samples were shipped either frozen or at room temperature. Overall study results and their limits: The quantity of clinical and demographic metadata differed by source and by participant and was supplied without curation.

The chain employs TRBV18 and TRBJ1-4; 8 junctional bases match TRBD1. The source is a woman aged 45 to 65 who had recovered from COVID-19. The sequencing sample was made of PBMCs or T cells enriched from blood (not recorded which). The CDR3 reads as follows: CASSPGRGRWGEKLFF. The nucleotide sequence reads as follows: TGTGCCAGCTCCCCTGGCAGGGGGCGTTGGGGTGAAAAACTGTTTTTT.